This T cell receptor beta chain was sequenced for a study of blood T cell repertoires in COVID-19. In the study overall: Material from acute and convalescent COVID-19 was sourced from the United States, Italy and Spain. T cells, B-cell-depleted T cells, or PBMCs supplied cDNA or gDNA.

The length of the CDR3 is 15 residues. CDR1 SGHDT and CDR2 YYEEEE come from the germline V gene. The V segment lost 7 bases and the J segment 2 bases; nucleotides outside the gene matches: 3. In the source study's methods: Estimated nucleated cell counts came from reference gene primer amplification. Generated by immunoSEQ multiplex PCR, the TCRdb table keeps only in-frame clones and is missing some. The D gene and trimming were derived from the DNA, and the V and J assignments and clone size from that table. Among under 250,000 clones, approximately 82% were seen once, and the ten largest hold just over 8.5%.

The clonotype originates from a man in his forties with active or convalescent COVID-19. Input material: peripheral blood. The chain joins TRBV5-6 to TRBJ2-2; TRBD2 aligns across 12 bases. The CDR3 protein is CASCGLAGNTGELFF. Written as DNA, the CDR3 is TGTGCCAGCTGCGGACTAGCGGGAAACACCGGGGAGCTGTTTTTT. Supplemented by reference TRBV5-6 and TRBJ2-2, the full variable domain reads DAGVTQSPTHLIKTRGQQVTLRCSPKSGHDTVSWYQQALGQGPQFIFQYYEEEERQRGNFPDRFSGHQFPNYSSELNVNALLLGDSALYLCASCGLAGNTGELFFGEGSRLTVL.